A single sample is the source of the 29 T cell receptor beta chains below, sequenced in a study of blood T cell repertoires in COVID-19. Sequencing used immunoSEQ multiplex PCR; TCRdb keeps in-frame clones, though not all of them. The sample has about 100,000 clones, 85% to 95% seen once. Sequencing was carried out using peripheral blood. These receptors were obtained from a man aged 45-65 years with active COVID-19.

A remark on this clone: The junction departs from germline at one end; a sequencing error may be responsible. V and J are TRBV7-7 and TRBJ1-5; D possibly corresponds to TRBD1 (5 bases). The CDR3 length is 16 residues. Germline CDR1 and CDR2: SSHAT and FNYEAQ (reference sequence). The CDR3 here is CASSLAGGGRRQPQHF. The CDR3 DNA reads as TGTGCTAGCAGCTTAGCGGGGGGGGGTCGAAGACAGCCCCAGCATTTT.

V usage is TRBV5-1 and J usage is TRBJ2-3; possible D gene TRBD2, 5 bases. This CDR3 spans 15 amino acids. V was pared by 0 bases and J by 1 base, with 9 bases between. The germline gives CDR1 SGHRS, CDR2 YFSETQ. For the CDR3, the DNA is TGCGCCAGCAGCTTGGTAGCGCCAGGCACAGATACGCAGTATTTT. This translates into CASSLVAPGTDTQYF.

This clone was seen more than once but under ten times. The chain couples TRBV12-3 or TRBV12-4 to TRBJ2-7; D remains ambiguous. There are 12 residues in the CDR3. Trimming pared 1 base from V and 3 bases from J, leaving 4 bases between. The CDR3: CASSLDNYEQYF. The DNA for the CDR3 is TGTGCCAGCAGTTTAGACAACTACGAGCAGTACTTC.

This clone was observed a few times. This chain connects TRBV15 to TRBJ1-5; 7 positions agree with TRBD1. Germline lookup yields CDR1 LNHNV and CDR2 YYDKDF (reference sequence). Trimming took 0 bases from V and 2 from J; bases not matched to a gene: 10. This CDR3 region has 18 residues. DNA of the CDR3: TGTGCCACCAGCAGAGATAGACAGGGTATGTGGGGCAATCAGCCCCAGCATTTT. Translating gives CATSRDRQGMWGNQPQHF.

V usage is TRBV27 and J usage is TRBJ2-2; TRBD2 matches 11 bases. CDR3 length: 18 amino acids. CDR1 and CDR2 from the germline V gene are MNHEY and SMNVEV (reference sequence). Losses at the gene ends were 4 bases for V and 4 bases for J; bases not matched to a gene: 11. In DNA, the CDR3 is TGTGCCAGCAGTTCCGAACTAGCGGGAGTTTGGAGCACCGGGGAGCTGTTTTTT. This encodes CASSSELAGVWSTGELFF.

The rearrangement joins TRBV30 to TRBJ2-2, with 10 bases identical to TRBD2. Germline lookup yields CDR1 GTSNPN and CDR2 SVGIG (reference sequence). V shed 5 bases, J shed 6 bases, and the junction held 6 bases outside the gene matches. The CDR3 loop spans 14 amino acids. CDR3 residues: CAWLAGDVAGELFF. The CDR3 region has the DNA TGTGCCTGGCTAGCGGGAGATGTCGCCGGGGAGCTGTTTTTT.

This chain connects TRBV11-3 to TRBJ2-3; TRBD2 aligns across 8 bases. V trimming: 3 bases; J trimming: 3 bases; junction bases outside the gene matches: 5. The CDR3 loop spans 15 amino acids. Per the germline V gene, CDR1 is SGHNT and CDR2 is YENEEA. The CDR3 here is CASSLSGRSTDTQYF. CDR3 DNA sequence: TGTGCCAGCAGCTTGAGCGGGAGAAGTACAGATACGCAGTATTTT.

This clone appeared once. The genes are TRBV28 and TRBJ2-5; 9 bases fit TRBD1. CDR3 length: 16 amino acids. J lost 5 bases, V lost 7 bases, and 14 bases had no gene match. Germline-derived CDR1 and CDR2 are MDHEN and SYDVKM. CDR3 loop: CASTPGQGWNSETQYF. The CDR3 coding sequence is TGTGCCAGCACCCCCGGACAGGGGTGGAATTCCGAGACCCAGTACTTC.

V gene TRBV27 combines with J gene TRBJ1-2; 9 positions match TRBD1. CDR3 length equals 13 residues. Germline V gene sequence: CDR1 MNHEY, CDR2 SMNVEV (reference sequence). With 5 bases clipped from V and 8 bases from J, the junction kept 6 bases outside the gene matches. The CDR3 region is CASSATGTGGYTF. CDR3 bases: TGTGCCAGCAGTGCGACCGGGACAGGGGGCTACACCTTC.

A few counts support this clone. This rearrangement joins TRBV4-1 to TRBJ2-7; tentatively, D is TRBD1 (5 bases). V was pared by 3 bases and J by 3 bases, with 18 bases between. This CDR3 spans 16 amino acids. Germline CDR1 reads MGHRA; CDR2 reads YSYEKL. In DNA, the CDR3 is TGCGCCAGCAGCCATGAGATCAAGGACAACGGCTACGAGCAGTACTTC. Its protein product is CASSHEIKDNGYEQYF.

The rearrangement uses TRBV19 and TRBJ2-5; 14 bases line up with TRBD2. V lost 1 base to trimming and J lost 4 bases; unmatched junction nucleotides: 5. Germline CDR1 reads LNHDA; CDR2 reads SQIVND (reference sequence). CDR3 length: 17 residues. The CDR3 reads CASSIGGTSGRGETQYF. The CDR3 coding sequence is TGTGCCAGTAGTATAGGTGGGACTAGCGGGAGAGGAGAGACCCAGTACTTC.

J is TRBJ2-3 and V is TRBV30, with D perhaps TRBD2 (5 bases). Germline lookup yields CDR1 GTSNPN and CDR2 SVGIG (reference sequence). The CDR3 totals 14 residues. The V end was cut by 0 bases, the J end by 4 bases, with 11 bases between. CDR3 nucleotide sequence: TGTGCCTGGAGTGTACGTCGGGGTGCAGATACGCAGTATTTT. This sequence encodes CAWSVRRGADTQYF.

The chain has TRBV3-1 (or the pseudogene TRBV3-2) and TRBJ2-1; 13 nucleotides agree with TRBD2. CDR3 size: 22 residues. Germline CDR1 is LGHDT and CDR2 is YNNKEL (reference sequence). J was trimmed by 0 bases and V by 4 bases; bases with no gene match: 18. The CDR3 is CASSPRQLTSGRRVSSYNEQFF. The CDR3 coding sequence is TGTGCCAGCAGCCCAAGACAACTGACTAGCGGGAGGAGGGTGAGCTCCTACAATGAGCAGTTCTTC.

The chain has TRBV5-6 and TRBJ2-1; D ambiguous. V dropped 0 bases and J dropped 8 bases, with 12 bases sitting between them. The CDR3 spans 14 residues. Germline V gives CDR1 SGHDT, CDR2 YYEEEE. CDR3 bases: TGTGCCAGCAGCTTGGTAGCAGTCAGCTATGAGCAGTTCTTC. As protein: CASSLVAVSYEQFF.

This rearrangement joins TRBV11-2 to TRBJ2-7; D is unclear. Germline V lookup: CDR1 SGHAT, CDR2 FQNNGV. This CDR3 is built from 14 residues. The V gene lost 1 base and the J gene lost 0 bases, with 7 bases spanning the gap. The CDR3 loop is CASSLGALSYEQYF. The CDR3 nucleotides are TGTGCCAGCAGCTTAGGGGCCCTCTCCTACGAGCAGTACTTC. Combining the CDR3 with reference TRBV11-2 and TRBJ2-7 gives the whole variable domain EAGVAQSPRYKIIEKRQSVAFWCNPISGHATLYWYQQILGQGPKLLIQFQNNGVVDDSQLPKDRFSAERLKGVDSTLKIQPAKLEDSAVYLCASSLGALSYEQYFGPGTRLTVT.

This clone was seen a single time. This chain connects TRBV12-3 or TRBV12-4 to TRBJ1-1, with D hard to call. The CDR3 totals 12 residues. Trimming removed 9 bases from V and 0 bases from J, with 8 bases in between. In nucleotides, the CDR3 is TGTGCCAGTGGGCAGATGAACACTGAAGCTTTCTTT. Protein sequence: CASGQMNTEAFF.

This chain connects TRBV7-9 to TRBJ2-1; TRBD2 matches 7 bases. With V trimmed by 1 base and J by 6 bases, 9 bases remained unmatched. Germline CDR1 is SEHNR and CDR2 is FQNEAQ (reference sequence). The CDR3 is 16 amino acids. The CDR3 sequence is CASSLGTRGQGNEQFF. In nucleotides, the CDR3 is TGTGCCAGCAGCTTAGGGACTAGAGGTCAGGGCAATGAGCAGTTCTTC.

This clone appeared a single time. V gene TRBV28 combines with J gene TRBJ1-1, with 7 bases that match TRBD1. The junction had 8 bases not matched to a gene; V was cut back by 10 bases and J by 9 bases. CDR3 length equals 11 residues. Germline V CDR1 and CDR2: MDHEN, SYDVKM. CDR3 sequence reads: CATHRGRKAFF. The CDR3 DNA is TGTGCCACCCATAGGGGGCGAAAAGCTTTCTTT.

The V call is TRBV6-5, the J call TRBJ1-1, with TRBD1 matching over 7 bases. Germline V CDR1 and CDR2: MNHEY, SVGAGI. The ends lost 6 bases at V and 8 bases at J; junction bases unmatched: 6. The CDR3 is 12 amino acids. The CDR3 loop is CASSRDRNEAFF. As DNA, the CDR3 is TGTGCCAGCAGCAGGGACAGAAACGAAGCTTTCTTT.

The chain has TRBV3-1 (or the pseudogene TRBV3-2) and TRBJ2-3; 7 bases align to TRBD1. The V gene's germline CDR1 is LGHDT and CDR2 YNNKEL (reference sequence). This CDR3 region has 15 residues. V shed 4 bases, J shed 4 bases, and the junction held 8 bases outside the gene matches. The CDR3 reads CASSPGQVMADTQYF. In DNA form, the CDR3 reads TGTGCCAGCAGCCCCGGACAGGTCATGGCAGATACGCAGTATTTT.

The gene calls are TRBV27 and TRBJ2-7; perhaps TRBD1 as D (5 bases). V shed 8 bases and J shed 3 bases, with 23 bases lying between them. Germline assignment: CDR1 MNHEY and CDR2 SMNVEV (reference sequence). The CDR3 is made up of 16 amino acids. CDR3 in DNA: TGTGCCAGCCGAAGGGGAAGAGAACAGGATAACTACGAGCAGTACTTC. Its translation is CASRRGREQDNYEQYF.

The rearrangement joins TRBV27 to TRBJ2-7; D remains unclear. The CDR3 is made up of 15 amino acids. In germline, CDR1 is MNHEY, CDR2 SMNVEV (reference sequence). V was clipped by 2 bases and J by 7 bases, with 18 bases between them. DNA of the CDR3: TGTGCCAGCAGTTTAAGGTCGGTGGTACCCGGGGAGCAGTACTTC. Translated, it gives CASSLRSVVPGEQYF.

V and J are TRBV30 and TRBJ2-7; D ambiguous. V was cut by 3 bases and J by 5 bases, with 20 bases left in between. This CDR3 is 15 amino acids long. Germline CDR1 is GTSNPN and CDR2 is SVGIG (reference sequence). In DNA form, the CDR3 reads TGTGCCTGGAGCGAACGTAATCTCCCCCGGGACGAGCAGTACTTC. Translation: CAWSERNLPRDEQYF.

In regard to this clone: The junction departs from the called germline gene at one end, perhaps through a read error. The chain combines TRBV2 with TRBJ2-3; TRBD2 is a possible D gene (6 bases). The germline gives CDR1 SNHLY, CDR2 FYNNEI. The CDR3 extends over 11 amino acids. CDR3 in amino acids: CASSPLGAGLF. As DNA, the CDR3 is TGTGCCAGCAGCCCCCTGGGAGCGGGCTTATTT.

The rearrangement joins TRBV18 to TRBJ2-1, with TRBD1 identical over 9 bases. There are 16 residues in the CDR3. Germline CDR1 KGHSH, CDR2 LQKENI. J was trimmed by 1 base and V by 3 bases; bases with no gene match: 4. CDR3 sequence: CASSPDRGTSYNEQFF. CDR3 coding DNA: TGTGCCAGCTCACCGGACAGGGGTACTTCCTACAATGAGCAGTTCTTC. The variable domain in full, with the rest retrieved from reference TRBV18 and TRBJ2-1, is NAGVMQNPRHLVRRRGQEARLRCSPMKGHSHVYWYRQLPEEGLKFMVYLQKENIIDESGMPKERFSAEFPKEGPSILRIQQVVRGDSAAYFCASSPDRGTSYNEQFFGPGTRLTVL.

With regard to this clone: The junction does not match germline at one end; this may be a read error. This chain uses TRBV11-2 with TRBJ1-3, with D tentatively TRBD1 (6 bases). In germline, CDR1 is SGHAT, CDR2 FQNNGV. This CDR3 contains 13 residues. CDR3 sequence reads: CASSANLIRDISF. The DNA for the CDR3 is TGTGCCAGCAGCGCCAATCTCATCCGGGACATCAGTTTT.

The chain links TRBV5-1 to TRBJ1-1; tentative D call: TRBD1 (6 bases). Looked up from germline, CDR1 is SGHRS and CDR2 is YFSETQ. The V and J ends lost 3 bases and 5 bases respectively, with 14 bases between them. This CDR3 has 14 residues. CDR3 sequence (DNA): TGCGCCAGCAGCTCCGAACAGGGAGGGACTGAAGCTTTCTTT. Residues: CASSSEQGGTEAFF.

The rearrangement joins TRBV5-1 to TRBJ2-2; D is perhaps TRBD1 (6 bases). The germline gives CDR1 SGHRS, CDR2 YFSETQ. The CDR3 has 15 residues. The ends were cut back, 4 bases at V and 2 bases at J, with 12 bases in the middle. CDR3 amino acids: CASSPRGRNTGELFF. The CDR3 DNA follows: TGCGCCAGCAGCCCCAGGGGCAGAAACACCGGGGAGCTGTTTTTT.

CDR3 nucleotides: TGTGCCAGCTCACTACAGGGCACCCCCCTCCCATCTGGGGCCAACGTCCTGACTTTC. This encodes CASSLQGTPLPSGANVLTF. The rearrangement joins TRBV18 to TRBJ2-6; a possible D gene is TRBD1 (6 bases). Germline loops: CDR1 KGHSH, CDR2 LQKENI. V lost 4 bases, J lost 1 base, and 20 bases lay in between. The CDR3 sequence is 19 residues long. Using reference TRBV18 and TRBJ2-6 for the parts outside the CDR3, the full variable domain is NAGVMQNPRHLVRRRGQEARLRCSPMKGHSHVYWYRQLPEEGLKFMVYLQKENIIDESGMPKERFSAEFPKEGPSILRIQQVVRGDSAAYFCASSLQGTPLPSGANVLTFGAGSRLTVL.